A single sample gave rise to the 11 T cell receptor beta chains below, sequenced in a study of blood T cell repertoires in COVID-19. Here immunoSEQ multiplex PCR was the method, and the copy in TCRdb shows in-frame clones only, minus some. The data hold about 140,000 clones, with about 85% observed a single time. Input material: peripheral blood. The receptors were sampled from a human donor with acute or convalescent COVID-19. The donor label of this sample is uncertain.

The chain carries TRBV30 and TRBJ1-5; unclear D gene. V shed 2 bases and J shed 5 bases, with 10 bases lying between them. Germline loops: CDR1 GTSNPN, CDR2 SVGIG (reference sequence). This CDR3 has 13 residues. CDR3 in DNA: TGTGCCTGGAGTTACACAGAAGATCAGCCCCAGCATTTT. Its protein product is CAWSYTEDQPQHF.

With respect to this clone: Other DNA sequences within the sample encode an identical CDR3. The chain employs TRBV12-3 or TRBV12-4 and TRBJ1-1; D gene uncertain. The CDR3 has 13 amino acids. Trimming pared 1 base from V and 4 bases from J, leaving 7 bases between. The CDR3 nucleotides are TGTGCCAGCAGTTTAGGAGGCAGCACTGAAGCTTTCTTT. It encodes CASSLGGSTEAFF.

V gene TRBV7-6 combines with J gene TRBJ1-3; the match to TRBD1 covers 7 bases. The CDR3 has 15 residues. Germline V gene sequence: CDR1 SGHVS, CDR2 FNYEAQ. The CDR3 loop is CATQGGDYVGNTIYF. The CDR3, as DNA: TGTGCTACTCAAGGGGGCGATTATGTTGGAAACACCATATATTTT. Filled out from reference TRBV7-6 and TRBJ1-3, the complete variable domain reads GAGVSQSPRYKVTKRGQDVALRCDPISGHVSLYWYRQALGQGPEFLTYFNYEAQQDKSGLPNDRFSAERPEGSISTLTIQRTEQRDSAMYRCATQGGDYVGNTIYFGEGSWLTVV.

The chain combines TRBV6-6 with TRBJ1-2, with D unresolved. This CDR3 contains 13 residues. Germline V gene sequence: CDR1 MNHNY, CDR2 SVGAGI (reference sequence). V lost 4 bases and J lost 7, with 13 bases in between. In nucleotides, the CDR3 is TGTGCCAGCAGTTCCCGGGAGGAAAGTGGCTACACCTTC. This codes for CASSSREESGYTF.

The V and J genes are TRBV11-3 and TRBJ2-7; 8 nucleotides agree with TRBD2. V dropped 5 bases and J dropped 0; count of bases not matched to a gene: 3. CDR3 length: 14 residues. Germline CDR1 and CDR2: SGHNT and YENEEA. This CDR3 is CASSRGGSSYEQYV. The CDR3, as DNA: TGTGCCAGCAGCCGGGGGGGAAGCTCCTACGAGCAGTACGTC.

The CDR3 here is CAWRRQGLGTNYGYTF. DNA of the CDR3: TGTGCCTGGAGACGACAGGGCTTAGGTACGAACTATGGCTACACCTTC. V usage is TRBV30 and J usage is TRBJ1-2, with 7 nucleotides matching TRBD1. Germline assignment: CDR1 GTSNPN and CDR2 SVGIG (reference sequence). CDR3 length: 16 residues. The V segment lost 3 bases and the J segment 2 bases; nucleotides outside the gene matches: 12.

The chain has TRBV6-1 and TRBJ2-3; 9 positions match TRBD2. This CDR3 has 17 residues. The V and J ends lost 3 bases and 0 bases, in that order; junction bases with no gene match: 7. Per germline, CDR1 MNHNS and CDR2 SASEGT. In DNA, the CDR3 is TGTGCCAGCAGTGACGGGGCTAGCGGGGAAAGCACAGATACGCAGTATTTT. As protein: CASSDGASGESTDTQYF.

V is TRBV28 and J is TRBJ1-1; D is possibly TRBD1 (5 bases). V shed 9 bases and J shed 5 bases, with 10 bases lying between them. The germline gives CDR1 MDHEN, CDR2 SYDVKM. The CDR3 consists of 11 residues. Written as DNA, the CDR3 is TGTGCCAGTACCGGGGGGACTGAAGCTTTCTTT. Its protein product is CASTGGTEAFF.

The gene calls are TRBV2 and TRBJ1-6; TRBD1 matches at 7 bases. The junction had 7 bases not matched to a gene; V was cut back by 4 bases and J by 7 bases. From germline, CDR1 is SNHLY and CDR2 FYNNEI. CDR3 size: 15 residues. CDR3 sequence: CASSGGDRRNSPLHF. In nucleotides, the CDR3 is TGTGCCAGCAGTGGAGGGGACAGAAGGAATTCACCCCTCCACTTT.

The V gene is TRBV4-1, the J gene TRBJ2-1, with D perhaps matching TRBD2 (6 bases). Germline CDR1 is MGHRA and CDR2 is YSYEKL. V lost 3 bases, J lost 7 bases, and 19 bases lay in between. This CDR3 contains 16 residues. The chain's CDR3 is CASSHPTSRVGNEQFF. The CDR3 coding sequence is TGCGCCAGCAGCCACCCAACTAGCCGGGTTGGTAATGAGCAGTTCTTC.

V gene TRBV30 combines with J gene TRBJ1-6; D uncertain. Between the trimmed V and J ends, which lost 3 bases and 5 bases, there was a span of 14 bases. Looked up from germline, CDR1 is GTSNPN and CDR2 is SVGIG (reference sequence). There are 15 residues in the CDR3. The CDR3 loop is CAWRLRGINNSPLHF. DNA for the CDR3: TGTGCCTGGAGGTTAAGAGGGATTAATAATTCACCCCTCCACTTT.